This T cell receptor beta chain was found in a study of cytomegalovirus exposure and HLA in healthy donors. Study information: Findings of an earlier analysis included about 100 million unique TCR beta sequences from about 180 million T cells.

Looked up from germline, CDR1 is SNHLY and CDR2 is FYNNEI. The CDR3 is 15 amino acids. A note on this clone: Its matching antigen is unknown.

Study-wide findings and caveats: Some TCR beta chains (roughly 160 of them) were listed as cytomegalovirus-associated. In all likelihood, a cluster of highly shared sequence variants was a sequencing artifact.

Primers included in the PCR were 60 Vbeta and 13 Jbeta primers. Original processing notes: The count from a later analysis was about 80 million unique TCR beta chains, roughly 11 million of them shared. Here immunoSEQ multiplex PCR was the method, and the copy in TCRdb shows in-frame clones only, minus some. The V and J calls and clone size come from that table; D and trimming were worked out from the DNA. The sample lists about 61,000 clones, more than 70% occurring once. The sample consisted of PBMCs. The chain uses TRBV2 and TRBJ2-5, with 11 bases lining up with TRBD1. The end of the DNA is better explained by TRBJ2-7, so the J call may be wrong. The TCR comes from a man between 18 and 35 years old in good health and CMV-seronegative. The CDR3 loop reads CASNGDRGSSYEQYF. The DNA of the CDR3 is TGTGCCAGCAACGGGGACAGGGGGAGCTCCTACGAGCAGTACTTC.